Presented here are 17 T cell receptor beta chains from one specimen sequenced in a study of T cells in localized non-small cell lung cancer. Only in-frame clones appear in the TCRdb table, and some are missing; sequencing was by immunoSEQ multiplex PCR. The sample carries fewer than 90,000 clones, over 60% recorded once. Source: PBMCs, taken before any cancer treatment. The origin of the receptors is a man between 40 and 70 years old with stage II squamous cell lung carcinoma.

This clone was detected many times. The rearrangement links TRBV27 to TRBJ2-2; 15 bases are shared with TRBD2. Germline V gene sequence: CDR1 MNHEY, CDR2 SMNVEV (reference sequence). The CDR3 totals 16 residues. Trimming took 3 bases from V and 4 from J; bases not matched to a gene: 0. CDR3 sequence (DNA): TGTGCCAGCAGTTTGGGACTAGCGGGAGGCACCGGGGAGCTGTTTTTT. This sequence encodes CASSLGLAGGTGELFF.

V usage is TRBV10-2 and J usage is TRBJ2-7, with TRBD2 identical over 13 bases. CDR1 and CDR2 (germline): WSHSY, SAAADI. The CDR3 has 17 residues. Trimming removed 4 bases from V and 4 bases from J; junction bases left unmatched: 10. CDR3 protein: CASSVPPGLAGAYEQYF. As DNA, the CDR3 is TGCGCCAGCAGTGTTCCTCCCGGACTAGCGGGAGCATACGAGCAGTACTTC.

V is TRBV30 and J is TRBJ1-4, with TRBD1 as a possible D gene (5 bases). Deletions cut 2 bases from V and 0 bases from J, with 16 bases between. Germline CDR1 GTSNPN, CDR2 SVGIG (reference sequence). The CDR3 contains 17 residues. CDR3 sequence (DNA): TGTGCCTGGAGTCGACAGTACTCGAGTGCAACTAATGAAAAACTGTTTTTT. Its translation is CAWSRQYSSATNEKLFF.

This clone was picked up many times. V and J are TRBV4-1 and TRBJ1-5; a possible D gene is TRBD1 (6 bases). Germline CDR1 is MGHRA and CDR2 is YSYEKL. V was clipped by 6 bases and J by 4 bases, with 19 bases between them. The CDR3 extends over 16 amino acids. CDR3 bases: TGCGCCAGCAGTCCCGCCCCTAGCCAGGGGAATCAGCCCCAGCATTTT. It yields the protein CASSPAPSQGNQPQHF.

The chain carries TRBV5-4 and TRBJ1-4, with a possible D match to TRBD1 (5 bases). The CDR3 covers 16 residues. Deletions cut 5 bases from V and 8 bases from J, with 22 bases between. CDR1 and CDR2 from the germline V gene are SGHNT and YYREEE (reference sequence). CDR3 in amino acids: CASSPEPDSSREKLFF. The CDR3 nucleotides read TGTGCCAGCAGTCCAGAACCCGACAGTTCCCGCGAAAAACTGTTTTTT.

The sample holds one count of this clone. The V call is TRBV10-3, the J call TRBJ2-3, with 7 bases lining up with TRBD2. V lost 10 bases to trimming and J lost 2 bases; unmatched junction nucleotides: 3. Germline assignment: CDR1 ENHRY and CDR2 SYGVKD. The CDR3 extends over 12 amino acids. In DNA form, the CDR3 reads TGTGCCACCGCGGGGGACACAGATACGCAGTATTTT. Translated, it gives CATAGDTDTQYF.

The genes are TRBV19 and TRBJ1-4; D remains unclear. Per the germline V gene, CDR1 is LNHDA and CDR2 is SQIVND (reference sequence). The ends were cut back, 2 bases at V and 3 bases at J, with 13 bases in the middle. CDR3 length: 16 amino acids. DNA of the CDR3: TGTGCCAGTAGTATATCCGGGTTGGAGGCTAATGAAAAACTGTTTTTT. Amino acids: CASSISGLEANEKLFF.

This clone came up once. This rearrangement joins TRBV5-1 to TRBJ2-5; 8 bases map to TRBD1. From germline, CDR1 is SGHRS and CDR2 YFSETQ. The CDR3 sequence is 14 residues long. With 6 bases clipped from V and 5 bases from J, the junction kept 9 bases outside the gene matches. CDR3 coding DNA: TGCGCCAGCACAACCCAGGGGGCCTTCGAGACCCAGTACTTC. This codes for CASTTQGAFETQYF.

J is TRBJ2-7 and V is TRBV14; 9 bases align to TRBD2. Germline CDR1 SGHDN, CDR2 FVKESK. CDR3 length equals 15 residues. After removal of 4 bases from V and 4 bases from J, the junction contained 8 bases not matched to a gene. The CDR3 DNA reads as TGTGCCAGCAGCCGGGTGACTAGCGGACCGTACGAGCAGTACTTC. Translation: CASSRVTSGPYEQYF.

The table lists this clone with a count of one. V gene TRBV30 combines with J gene TRBJ2-5; TRBD1 might be the D (6 bases). V gave up 0 bases and J gave up 3 bases, with 8 bases separating them. The CDR3 consists of 13 residues. From germline, CDR1 is GTSNPN and CDR2 SVGIG (reference sequence). CDR3 sequence: CAWSVWTEETQYF. The CDR3 DNA follows: TGTGCCTGGAGTGTTTGGACAGAAGAGACCCAGTACTTC. Drawing the rest from reference TRBV30 and TRBJ2-5, the complete variable domain is SQTIHQWPATLVQPVGSPLSLECTVEGTSNPNLYWYRQAAGRGLQLLFYSVGIGQISSEVPQNLSASRPQDRQFILSSKKLLLSDSGFYLCAWSVWTEETQYFGPGTRLLVL.

This clone appeared a single time. V usage is TRBV6-1 and J usage is TRBJ2-2; D gene ambiguous. The germline V gene encodes CDR1 MNHNS and CDR2 SASEGT. V gave up 7 bases and J gave up 7 bases, with 19 bases separating them. The CDR3 is 15 amino acids. The CDR3 region is CASKSPRGIIGELFF. The CDR3 DNA is TGTGCCAGCAAGTCCCCCCGAGGAATCATCGGGGAGCTGTTTTTT.

V is TRBV7-3 and J is TRBJ2-7; D not resolved. Germline CDR1 and CDR2: SGHTA and FQGTGA. The CDR3 has 15 amino acids. Trimming shortened V by 6 bases and J by 5 bases, and 20 bases separated the two germline ends. Written as DNA, the CDR3 is TGTGCCAGCAGTTCAAATGGGGTGCGCAGCCACGAGCAGTACTTC. Translated: CASSSNGVRSHEQYF.

The chain couples TRBV7-3 to TRBJ2-1; 7 bases are shared with TRBD2. CDR1 is SGHTA and CDR2 is FQGTGA in the germline V gene. The V segment lost 5 bases and the J segment 5 bases; nucleotides outside the gene matches: 6. The CDR3 has 14 residues. CDR3 residues: CASSVQRGNNEQFF. Written as DNA, the CDR3 is TGTGCCAGCAGCGTGCAGCGGGGTAACAATGAGCAGTTCTTC.

This rearrangement joins TRBV28 to TRBJ2-5; D gene unclear. Germline V gives CDR1 MDHEN, CDR2 SYDVKM. The CDR3 runs 15 residues. The V gene lost 2 bases and the J gene lost 3 bases, with 13 bases spanning the gap. CDR3 coding DNA: TGTGCCAGCAGTTTAGAGAGAGTTAGAAAAGAGACCCAGTACTTC. Translation gives CASSLERVRKETQYF.

The V gene is TRBV5-5, the J gene TRBJ1-1; D uncertain. V gave up 5 bases and J gave up 0 bases, with 11 bases separating them. The CDR3 sequence is 14 residues long. Germline CDR1 and CDR2: SGHKS and YYEKEE (reference sequence). The CDR3 protein is CASRLSLVNTEAFF. The CDR3 DNA is TGTGCCAGCAGATTATCACTGGTGAACACTGAAGCTTTCTTT.

The V call is TRBV4-2, the J call TRBJ2-7; 16 bases fit TRBD2. The CDR3 extends over 18 amino acids. Germline V gives CDR1 LGHNA, CDR2 YNFKEQ. J lost 2 bases, V lost 4 bases, and 8 bases had no gene match. The CDR3, as DNA: TGTGCCAGCAGCCGGGGACTAGCGGGAGGGCCGGGGACCTACGAGCAGTACTTC. Its protein is CASSRGLAGGPGTYEQYF.

V usage is TRBV18 and J usage is TRBJ2-5, with 8 bases matching TRBD2. V lost 3 bases to trimming and J lost 2 bases; unmatched junction nucleotides: 2. Germline assignment: CDR1 KGHSH and CDR2 LQKENI. The length of the CDR3 is 14 residues. The chain's CDR3 is CASSPGTRQETQYF. The CDR3 coding sequence is TGTGCCAGCTCACCCGGGACTAGACAAGAGACCCAGTACTTC.